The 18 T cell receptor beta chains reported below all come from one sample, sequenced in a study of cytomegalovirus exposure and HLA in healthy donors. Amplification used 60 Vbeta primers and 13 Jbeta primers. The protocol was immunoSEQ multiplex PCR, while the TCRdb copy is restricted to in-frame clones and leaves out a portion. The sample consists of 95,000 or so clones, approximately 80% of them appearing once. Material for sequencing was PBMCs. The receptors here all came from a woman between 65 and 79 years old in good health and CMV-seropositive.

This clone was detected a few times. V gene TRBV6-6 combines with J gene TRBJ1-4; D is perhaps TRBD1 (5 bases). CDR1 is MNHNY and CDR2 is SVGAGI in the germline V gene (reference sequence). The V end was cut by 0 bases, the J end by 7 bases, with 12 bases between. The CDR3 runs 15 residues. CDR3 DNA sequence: TGTGCCAGCAGTTACTCGACAGCAAGGGTTGAAAAACTGTTTTTT. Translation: CASSYSTARVEKLFF.

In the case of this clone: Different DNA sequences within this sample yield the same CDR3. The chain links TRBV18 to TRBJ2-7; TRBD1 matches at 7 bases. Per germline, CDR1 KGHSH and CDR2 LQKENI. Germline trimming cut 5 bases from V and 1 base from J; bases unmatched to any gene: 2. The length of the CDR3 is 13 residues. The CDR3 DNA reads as TGTGCCAGCTCATCGGGACAGTCCTACGAGCAGTACTTC. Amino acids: CASSSGQSYEQYF.

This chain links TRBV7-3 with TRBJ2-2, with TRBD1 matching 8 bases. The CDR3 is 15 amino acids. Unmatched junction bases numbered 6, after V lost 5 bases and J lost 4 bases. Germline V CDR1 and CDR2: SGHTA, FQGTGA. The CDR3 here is CASSADRVGTGELFF. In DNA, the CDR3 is TGTGCCAGCAGCGCGGACAGGGTGGGCACCGGGGAGCTGTTTTTT.

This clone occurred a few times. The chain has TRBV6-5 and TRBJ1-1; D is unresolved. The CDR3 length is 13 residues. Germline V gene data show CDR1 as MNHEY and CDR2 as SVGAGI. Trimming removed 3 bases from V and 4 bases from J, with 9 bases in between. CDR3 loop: CASSYGEFTEAFF. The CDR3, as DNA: TGTGCCAGCAGTTATGGGGAGTTCACTGAAGCTTTCTTT.

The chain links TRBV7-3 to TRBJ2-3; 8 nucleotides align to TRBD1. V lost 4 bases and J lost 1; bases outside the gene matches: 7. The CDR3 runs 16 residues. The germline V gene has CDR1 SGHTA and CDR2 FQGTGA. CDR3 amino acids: CASSYTGGVGTDTQYF. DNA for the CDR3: TGTGCCAGCAGCTACACAGGGGGAGTTGGCACAGATACGCAGTATTTT.

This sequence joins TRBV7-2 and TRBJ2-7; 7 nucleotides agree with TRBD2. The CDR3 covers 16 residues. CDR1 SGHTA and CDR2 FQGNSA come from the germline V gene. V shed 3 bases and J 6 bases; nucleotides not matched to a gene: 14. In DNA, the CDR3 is TGTGCCAGCAGCTTGGGAGGAGCGGGAAAAGGGGCCGAGCAGTACTTC. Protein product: CASSLGGAGKGAEQYF. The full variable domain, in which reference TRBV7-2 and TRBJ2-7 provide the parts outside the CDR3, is GAGVSQSPSNKVTEKGKDVELRCDPISGHTALYWYRQSLGQGLEFLIYFQGNSAPDKSGLPSDRFSAERTGGSVSTLTIQRTQQEDSAVYLCASSLGGAGKGAEQYFGPGTRLTVT.

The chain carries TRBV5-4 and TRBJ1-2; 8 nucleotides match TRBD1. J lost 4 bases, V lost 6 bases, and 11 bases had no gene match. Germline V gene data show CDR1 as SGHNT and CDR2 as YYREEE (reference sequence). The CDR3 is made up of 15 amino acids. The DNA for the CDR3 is TGTGCCAGCAACATCGGAGGGACAGGAAGCTATGGCTACACCTTC. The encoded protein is CASNIGGTGSYGYTF.

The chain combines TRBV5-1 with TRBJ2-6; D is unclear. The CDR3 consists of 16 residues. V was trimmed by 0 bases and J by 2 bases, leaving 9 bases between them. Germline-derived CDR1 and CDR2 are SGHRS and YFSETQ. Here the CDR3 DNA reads TGCGCCAGCAGCTTGGGGCTCCCTGCTGGGGCCAACGTCCTGACTTTC. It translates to CASSLGLPAGANVLTF.

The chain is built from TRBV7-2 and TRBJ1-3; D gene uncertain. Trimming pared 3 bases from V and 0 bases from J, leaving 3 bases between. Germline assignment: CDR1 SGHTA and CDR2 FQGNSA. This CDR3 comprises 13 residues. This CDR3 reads CASSFRSGNTIYF. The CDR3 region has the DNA TGTGCCAGCAGCTTTCGCTCTGGAAACACCATATATTTT.

In DNA form, the CDR3 reads TGTGCCAGCAGTCCTAGGGAGGTGGCCATTCAGTACTTC. This translates into CASSPREVAIQYF. The chain combines TRBV28 with TRBJ2-4; possible D gene TRBD2, 6 bases. The germline V gene encodes CDR1 MDHEN and CDR2 SYDVKM. The V end was cut by 5 bases, the J end by 9 bases, with 14 bases between. This CDR3 contains 13 residues.

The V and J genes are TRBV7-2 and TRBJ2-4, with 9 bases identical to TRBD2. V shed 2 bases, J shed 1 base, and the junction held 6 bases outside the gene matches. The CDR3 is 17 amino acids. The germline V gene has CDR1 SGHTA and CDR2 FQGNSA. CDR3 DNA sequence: TGTGCCAGCAGCTTACGAGCGGGAGGAGGTGCCAAAAACATTCAGTACTTC. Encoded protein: CASSLRAGGGAKNIQYF.

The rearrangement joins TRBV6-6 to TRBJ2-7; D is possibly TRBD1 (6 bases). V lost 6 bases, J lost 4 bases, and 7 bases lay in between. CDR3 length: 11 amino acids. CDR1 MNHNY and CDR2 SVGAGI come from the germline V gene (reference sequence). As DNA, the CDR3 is TGTGCCAGCAGCACAGGGTACGAGCAGTACTTC. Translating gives CASSTGYEQYF.

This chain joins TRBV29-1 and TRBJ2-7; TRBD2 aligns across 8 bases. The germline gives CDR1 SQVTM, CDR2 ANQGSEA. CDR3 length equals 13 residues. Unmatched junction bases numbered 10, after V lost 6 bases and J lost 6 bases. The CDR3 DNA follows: TGCAGCGTCTCCCCGGGGGGGATTCCCGAGCAGTACTTC. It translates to CSVSPGGIPEQYF.

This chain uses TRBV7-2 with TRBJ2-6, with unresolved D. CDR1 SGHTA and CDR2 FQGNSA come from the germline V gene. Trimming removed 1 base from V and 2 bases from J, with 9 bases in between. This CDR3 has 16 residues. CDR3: CASSLGSPPGANVLTF. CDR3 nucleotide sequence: TGTGCCAGCAGCTTAGGGAGTCCCCCTGGGGCCAACGTCCTGACTTTC.

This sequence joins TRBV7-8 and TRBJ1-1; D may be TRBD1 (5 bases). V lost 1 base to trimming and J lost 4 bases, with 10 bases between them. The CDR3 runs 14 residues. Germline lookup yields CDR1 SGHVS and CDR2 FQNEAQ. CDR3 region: CASSLDRKRTEAFF. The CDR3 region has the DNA TGTGCCAGCAGCTTAGACAGGAAGCGCACTGAAGCTTTCTTT.

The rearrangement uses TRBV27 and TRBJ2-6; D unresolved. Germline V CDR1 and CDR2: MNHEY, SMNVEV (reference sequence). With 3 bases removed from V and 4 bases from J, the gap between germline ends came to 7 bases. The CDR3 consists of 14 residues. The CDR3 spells CASSFMSGANVLTF. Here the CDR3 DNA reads TGTGCCAGCAGTTTTATGTCCGGGGCCAACGTCCTGACTTTC.

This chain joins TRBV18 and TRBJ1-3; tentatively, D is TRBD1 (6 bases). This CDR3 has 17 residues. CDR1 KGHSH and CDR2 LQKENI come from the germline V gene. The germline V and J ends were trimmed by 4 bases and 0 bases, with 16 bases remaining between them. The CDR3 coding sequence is TGTGCCAGCTCACTACCATTACAGGGCCTCTCTGGAAACACCATATATTTT. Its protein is CASSLPLQGLSGNTIYF. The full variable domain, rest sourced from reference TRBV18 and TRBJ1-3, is NAGVMQNPRHLVRRRGQEARLRCSPMKGHSHVYWYRQLPEEGLKFMVYLQKENIIDESGMPKERFSAEFPKEGPSILRIQQVVRGDSAAYFCASSLPLQGLSGNTIYFGEGSWLTVV.

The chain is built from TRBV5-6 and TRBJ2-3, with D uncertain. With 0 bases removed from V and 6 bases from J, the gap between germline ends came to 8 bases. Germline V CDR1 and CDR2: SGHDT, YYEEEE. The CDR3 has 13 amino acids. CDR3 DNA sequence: TGTGCCAGCAGCTTGGATAGAAAGGATACGCAGTATTTT. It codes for CASSLDRKDTQYF.